The entry that follows covers one T cell receptor beta chain sequence. This CDR3 is built from 14 residues. The germline gives CDR1 SEHNR, CDR2 FQNEAQ (reference sequence). V lost 2 bases, J lost 6 bases, and 13 bases lay in between. The protocol was immunoSEQ multiplex PCR, while the TCRdb copy is restricted to in-frame clones and leaves out a portion. The sample holds several thousand clones, roughly nine tenths seen once. The data were taken from a study of chemoradiotherapy in HPV16-positive cancers. The wider study: Candidate HPV-specific clones and shared TCR motifs came from a couple of HPV16-positive patients.

This sequence joins TRBV7-9 and TRBJ1-2; tentatively, D is TRBD1 (6 bases). The sequencing used blood, collected from a patient who underwent chemoradiotherapy. The sequence was collected from a human donor with HPV-associated anogenital cancer. In DNA, the CDR3 is TGTGCCAGCAGCTTATCGACAGGCCTCGATGGCTACACCTTC. Its protein product is CASSLSTGLDGYTF.